The next 18 T cell receptor beta chains were all read from a single sample in a study of spatial heterogeneity in lung cancer. Study-wide results and limits: Counts that tracked tumor mutation counts were those of expanded intratumoral alpha and beta TCRs.

TCRdb used MiXCR to reprocess the 5' RACE reads, holding one entry per CDR3 protein. Here the sample spans 100,000 or so distinct CDR3 sequences, 4% to 4.5% being singletons. The sample's time point: sample taken at primary tumor resection. The antigens for these receptors are not known. Sequencing was performed on lung tumor tissue, taken at surgery. Every receptor here comes from a male donor with early-stage non-small cell lung cancer.

This clonotype was observed many times. V is TRBV5-1 and J is TRBJ1-5; D remains unclear. The CDR3 is 14 residues long. CDR1 is SGHRS, CDR2 YFSETQ, per germline. Trimming took off 0 bases at V and 0 bases at J, with 4 bases between the two ends. As DNA, the CDR3 is TGCGCCAGCAGCTTGGCGCATAGCAATCAGCCCCAGCATTTT. Amino acid sequence: CASSLAHSNQPQHF.

At least ten counts were recorded for this clonotype. The chain employs TRBV10-3 and TRBJ2-1, with 7 bases matching TRBD2. The ends lost 7 bases at V and 7 bases at J; junction bases unmatched: 7. There are 13 residues in the CDR3. The germline gives CDR1 ENHRY, CDR2 SYGVKD. CDR3 protein: CAIKSSGGNEQFF. As DNA, the CDR3 is TGTGCCATCAAATCTAGCGGAGGTAATGAGCAGTTCTTC.

This clonotype was picked up many times. The rearrangement links TRBV2 to TRBJ2-3, with 7 bases lining up with TRBD1. With 8 bases clipped from V and 3 bases from J, the junction kept 8 bases outside the gene matches. Germline CDR1 and CDR2: SNHLY and FYNNEI. The CDR3 covers 14 residues. The CDR3 protein is CASSRDRETDTQYF. The CDR3 region has the DNA TGTGCCAGCTCCCGGGACAGAGAGACAGATACGCAGTATTTT. The full variable domain, rest sourced from reference TRBV2 and TRBJ2-3, is EPEVTQTPSHQVTQMGQEVILRCVPISNHLYFYWYRQILGQKVEFLVSFYNNEISEKSEIFDDQFSVERPDGSNFTLKIRSTKLEDSAMYFCASSRDRETDTQYFGPGTRLTVL.

This clonotype was seen many times. This rearrangement joins TRBV6-2 or TRBV6-3 to TRBJ2-1, with TRBD2 identical over 7 bases. With 2 bases clipped from V and 3 bases from J, the junction kept 7 bases outside the gene matches. Germline V gene sequence: CDR1 MNHEY, CDR2 SVGEGT. The CDR3 is 16 residues long. This chain's CDR3 is CASSYGGEGRYNEQFF. The CDR3 bases are TGTGCCAGCAGTTACGGGGGGGAGGGCCGCTACAATGAGCAGTTCTTC.

This clonotype was seen ten or more times. This chain uses TRBV6-5 with TRBJ1-4; D unclear. CDR1 and CDR2 from the germline V gene are MNHEY and SVGAGI. CDR3 length equals 11 residues. The V gene lost 5 bases and the J gene lost 10 bases, with 8 bases spanning the gap. The CDR3 nucleotides read TGTGCCAGCAGTAACAGCGGAAAACTGTTTTTT. Protein product: CASSNSGKLFF.

This clonotype was counted at least ten times. The rearrangement uses TRBV10-3 and TRBJ2-1, with a possible D match to TRBD1 (6 bases). The CDR3 spans 15 residues. Trimming shortened V by 6 bases and J by 2 bases, and 14 bases separated the two germline ends. CDR1 is ENHRY and CDR2 is SYGVKD in the germline V gene. For the CDR3, the DNA is TGTGCCATCAGCCAAGACAGGCGACCCTACAATGAGCAGTTCTTC. Protein product: CAISQDRRPYNEQFF.

This clonotype is judged medium-sized. The chain uses TRBV27 and TRBJ2-7; no reliable D call. The CDR3 runs to 14 residues. CDR1 MNHEY and CDR2 SMNVEV come from the germline V gene (reference sequence). Trimming took 7 bases from V and 0 from J, leaving 13 bases between them. CDR3 residues: CASTIIPPSYEQYF. The CDR3 coding sequence is TGTGCCAGCACCATAATTCCACCCTCCTACGAGCAGTACTTC.

This clonotype was detected ten times or more. The rearrangement links TRBV4-1 to TRBJ2-1; 10 positions agree with TRBD2. The germline CDR1 and CDR2 sequences are MGHRA and YSYEKL. The CDR3 runs to 16 residues. V shed 4 bases, J shed 3 bases, and the junction held 6 bases outside the gene matches. The CDR3 region has the DNA TGCGCCAGCAGCCTCACTACTAGCGGGGTCTACAATGAGCAGTTCTTC. Its protein is CASSLTTSGVYNEQFF.

This clonotype was detected ten times or more. The J gene is TRBJ2-3, the V gene TRBV11-2; TRBD2 matches 9 bases. Germline V CDR1 and CDR2: SGHAT, FQNNGV. This CDR3 has 15 residues. After removal of 5 bases from V and 7 bases from J, the junction contained 10 bases not matched to a gene. The CDR3 here is CASSPLAGEGYTQYF. CDR3 in DNA: TGTGCCAGCAGCCCATTAGCGGGAGAGGGTTATACGCAGTATTTT.

The V and J genes are TRBV14 and TRBJ2-3, with TRBD2 matching over 8 bases. V trimming: 4 bases; J trimming: 0 bases; junction bases outside the gene matches: 9. The CDR3 loop spans 17 amino acids. Germline V gives CDR1 SGHDN, CDR2 FVKESK. The CDR3 loop reads CASSLVAGRSSTDTQYF. The CDR3 bases are TGTGCCAGCAGCCTAGTAGCGGGACGATCTAGCACAGATACGCAGTATTTT.

This clonotype was seen a handful of times. The CDR3 DNA reads TGCAGTGCTAGAGGGGACAGCTTTAATTCACCCCTCCACTTT. Protein: CSARGDSFNSPLHF. The rearrangement joins TRBV20-1 to TRBJ1-6; 7 bases match TRBD1. This CDR3 comprises 14 residues. Germline V gene data show CDR1 as DFQATT and CDR2 as SNEGSKA (reference sequence). V gave up 1 base and J gave up 6 bases; unmatched junction bases: 3.

This clonotype was observed many times. The J gene is TRBJ2-1, the V gene TRBV7-9; D may be TRBD2 (6 bases). Germline V gives CDR1 SEHNR, CDR2 FQNEAQ (reference sequence). Trimming stripped 5 bases from V and 0 bases from J, with 11 bases between. The CDR3 length is 15 residues. The CDR3 region is CASSPRGNSYNEQFF. The CDR3 DNA follows: TGTGCCAGCAGCCCTCGCGGGAACTCCTACAATGAGCAGTTCTTC.

In this sample, this clonotype turned up many times. The chain couples TRBV28 to TRBJ2-3; D unclear. The V gene's germline CDR1 is MDHEN and CDR2 SYDVKM. V was cut by 3 bases and J by 6 bases, with 13 bases left in between. The length of the CDR3 is 14 residues. The CDR3 DNA is TGTGCCAGCAGTTTTCCAGCCGTCTGGGATACGCAGTATTTT. Its protein product is CASSFPAVWDTQYF.

This clonotype was counted at least ten times. The J gene is TRBJ2-4, the V gene TRBV29-1; the D is unclear. The CDR3 has 13 residues. V lost 6 bases, J lost 7 bases, and 16 bases lay in between. In germline, CDR1 is SQVTM, CDR2 ANQGSEA. The CDR3 nucleotides read TGCAGCGTCAATAGAGGAATTCCCAACATTCAGTACTTC. Protein: CSVNRGIPNIQYF.

This clonotype has a count of ten or more. This rearrangement joins TRBV6-1 to TRBJ2-2; D unclear. The CDR3 totals 15 residues. V lost 2 bases to trimming and J lost 2 bases, with 9 bases between them. The germline V gene has CDR1 MNHNS and CDR2 SASEGT. CDR3 loop: CASSEKADNTGELFF. Here the CDR3 DNA reads TGTGCCAGCAGTGAAAAGGCTGATAACACCGGGGAGCTGTTTTTT.

This clonotype is medium-sized in the sample. The chain uses TRBV28 and TRBJ2-5, with TRBD1 matching 11 bases. In germline, CDR1 is MDHEN, CDR2 SYDVKM. CDR3 size: 17 residues. Trimming cost V 5 bases and J 0 bases; bases outside gene matches: 8. CDR3: CASSTWTGGPYQETQYF. DNA for the CDR3: TGTGCCAGCAGTACATGGACAGGGGGCCCGTACCAAGAGACCCAGTACTTC.

This clonotype was seen repeatedly, ten times or more. The genes are TRBV20-1 and TRBJ2-3, with a tentative D call TRBD2 (5 bases). There are 12 residues in the CDR3. Germline V lookup: CDR1 DFQATT, CDR2 SNEGSKA (reference sequence). V lost 6 bases and J 6 bases, leaving 13 bases between the germline ends. Written as DNA, the CDR3 is TGCAGTGCCACCGGTAGCGCCGATACGCAGTATTTT. Translating gives CSATGSADTQYF.

This clonotype was detected ten times or more. The chain joins TRBV20-1 to TRBJ2-3; possible D gene TRBD2, 5 bases. The V end was cut by 3 bases, the J end by 1 base, with 11 bases between. Germline lookup yields CDR1 DFQATT and CDR2 SNEGSKA (reference sequence). There are 14 residues in the CDR3. The CDR3 nucleotides are TGCAGTGCTAGCCCCGGACTTCGCACAGATACGCAGTATTTT. This sequence encodes CSASPGLRTDTQYF.